These 14 T cell receptor beta chains were sequenced from one sample in a study of glioma-infiltrating T cells after dendritic cell vaccination (dated by TCRdb to between 2015 and 2016). The library was generated by the immunoSEQ multiplex PCR assay. In TCRdb, the immuneACCESS table is reduced to in-frame sequences with V and J assigned. These tables do not hold every clone; where another copy was compared, an unresolved V gene accounts for under half, and the others remain unexplained. The sample has about 36,000 clones on record, approximately 80% of them singletons. The ten largest clones add up to less than 8.5% of the sample. The source material was blood, sampled before dendritic cell vaccination. Receptors originate from a human donor with glioblastoma.

CDR3 sequence: CASSRDRGYNEQFF. CDR3 DNA: TGTGCCAGCAGCCGGGACAGGGGTTACAATGAGCAGTTCTTC. The chain joins TRBV7-2 to TRBJ2-1, with 10 bases identical to TRBD1. The CDR3 is made up of 14 amino acids. J lost 4 bases, V lost 5 bases, and 2 bases had no gene match. Germline V lookup: CDR1 SGHTA, CDR2 FQGNSA.

This chain joins TRBV4-2 and TRBJ2-3; TRBD2 aligns across 9 bases. CDR1 and CDR2 (germline): LGHNA, YNFKEQ. J lost 6 bases, V lost 5 bases, and 12 bases had no gene match. The CDR3 has 16 residues. The CDR3 coding sequence is TGTGCCAGCAGCGCCCAAGCGGGGGGCCATGGGGATACGCAGTATTTT. It yields the protein CASSAQAGGHGDTQYF.

This chain links TRBV4-2 with TRBJ1-6; 7 bases fit TRBD1. The length of the CDR3 is 16 residues. Per the germline V gene, CDR1 is LGHNA and CDR2 is YNFKEQ. J gave up 8 bases and V 0 bases, and 7 bases lay outside the gene matches. In DNA, the CDR3 is TGTGCCAGCAGCCAAGACTCGGCACAGGGGCATTCACCCCTCCACTTT. It yields the protein CASSQDSAQGHSPLHF.

CDR3 nucleotide sequence: TGTGCCAGCAGCCTACGGGACAGATGGCACGAGCAGTACTTC. This translates into CASSLRDRWHEQYF. V gene TRBV7-8 combines with J gene TRBJ2-7, with TRBD1 identical over 7 bases. Germline loops: CDR1 SGHVS, CDR2 FQNEAQ. V was pared by 5 bases and J by 5 bases, with 9 bases of the junction left unmatched. The CDR3 is made up of 14 amino acids.

This chain connects TRBV4-2 to TRBJ2-7; TRBD1 matches at 7 bases. The CDR3 contains 13 residues. Trimming took 3 bases from V and 6 from J; bases not matched to a gene: 5. Germline V gene sequence: CDR1 LGHNA, CDR2 YNFKEQ. The chain's CDR3 is CASSHRTGGEQYF. CDR3 nucleotides: TGTGCCAGCAGCCATCGGACAGGCGGCGAGCAGTACTTC.

This clone was recorded once. The rearrangement uses TRBV7-8 and TRBJ2-3; D is perhaps TRBD2 (7 bases). Trimming shortened V by 5 bases and J by 3 bases, and 18 bases separated the two germline ends. Germline V gene lookup returns CDR1 SGHVS and CDR2 FQNEAQ. This CDR3 is 16 amino acids long. CDR3 amino acids: CASSPRGGVNTDTQYF. The CDR3, as DNA: TGTGCCAGCAGCCCGAGGGGGGGGGTGAATACAGATACGCAGTATTTT.

The gene calls are TRBV19 and TRBJ1-1; 7 nucleotides agree with TRBD1. After removal of 3 bases from V and 0 bases from J, the junction contained 7 bases not matched to a gene. CDR3 length equals 16 residues. Per the germline V gene, CDR1 is LNHDA and CDR2 is SQIVND (reference sequence). CDR3 amino acids: CASSIGRGRMNTEAFF. DNA for the CDR3: TGTGCCAGTAGTATCGGTAGGGGGCGGATGAACACTGAAGCTTTCTTT.

The chain recombines TRBV30 with TRBJ1-5, with 8 bases identical to TRBD1. The V and J ends lost 7 bases and 0 bases, in that order; junction bases with no gene match: 5. This CDR3 has 14 amino acids. Germline V CDR1 and CDR2: GTSNPN, SVGIG (reference sequence). The CDR3 loop is CAFRQGNSNQPQHF. For the CDR3, the DNA is TGTGCCTTTCGACAGGGGAATAGCAATCAGCCCCAGCATTTT.

This sequence joins TRBV30 and TRBJ1-2, with D perhaps matching TRBD1 (6 bases). The germline CDR1 and CDR2 sequences are GTSNPN and SVGIG (reference sequence). V lost 4 bases to trimming and J lost 8 bases, with 17 bases between them. The CDR3 runs 13 residues. The CDR3 protein is CAWKTQGYWGYTF. Here the CDR3 DNA reads TGTGCCTGGAAGACACAGGGTTATTGGGGCTACACCTTC.

This chain links TRBV2 with TRBJ2-5; 11 bases agree with TRBD1. V was clipped by 7 bases and J by 2 bases; unmatched bases: 9. Germline CDR1 SNHLY, CDR2 FYNNEI. This CDR3 contains 16 residues. The CDR3 sequence: CASNPPGDRGQETQYF. The CDR3 DNA sequence: TGTGCCAGCAACCCCCCGGGGGACAGGGGGCAAGAGACCCAGTACTTC.

This clone has only a few counts. This chain links TRBV9 with TRBJ2-2; D is unresolved. The V gene lost 5 bases and the J gene lost 0 bases, with 8 bases spanning the gap. The CDR3 is 14 amino acids. Germline V gives CDR1 SGDLS, CDR2 YYNGEE. CDR3 sequence: CASRSQSNTGELFF. CDR3 bases: TGTGCCAGCAGATCACAGTCGAACACCGGGGAGCTGTTTTTT.

This clone was detected only once. One end of the junction fails to match germline, which may point to a read error. The gene calls are TRBV7-7 and TRBJ2-5; 8 bases fit TRBD1. The CDR3 is made up of 15 amino acids. CDR1 and CDR2 (germline): SSHAT, FNYEAQ (reference sequence). CDR3 protein: CASSLAGTGQKTQYF. The CDR3 coding sequence is TGTGCTAGCAGCTTAGCAGGGACAGGCCAAAAGACCCAGTACTTC.

The rearrangement links TRBV4-1 to TRBJ2-1; unclear D gene. Germline CDR1 MGHRA, CDR2 YSYEKL. The ends were cut back, 2 bases at V and 4 bases at J, with 6 bases in the middle. The CDR3 has 13 residues. The CDR3 nucleotides are TGCGCCAGCAGCCAACCCTTGTACAATGAGCAGTTCTTC. Translation gives CASSQPLYNEQFF.

This clone was seen just once. The J gene is TRBJ2-2, the V gene TRBV11-3, with a weak D call TRBD2 (7 bases). The CDR3 is 19 amino acids. V gave up 1 base and J gave up 2 bases, with 20 bases separating them. The germline gives CDR1 SGHNT, CDR2 YENEEA. CDR3 in amino acids: CASSLALSFGGPNTGELFF. CDR3 DNA: TGTGCCAGCAGCTTAGCTCTATCTTTCGGGGGGCCTAACACCGGGGAGCTGTTTTTT.